The rows below give T cell receptor beta chains drawn from one sample of a study of shared clonotypes between healthy human individuals. Sequenced by immunoSEQ multiplex PCR; TCRdb stores in-frame clones only, minus some. In the table there are 1.5 million to 2.5 million clones, about 95% of which are singletons. Sequenced: naive CD8+ T cells sorted from blood. The receptor source for this set is a man between 18 and 29 years old in good health. Both conserved end residues are part of each CDR3. D genes are given only for firm matches. A clone size is listed for some rows: how often the clone was seen (once, few, many), or a class if it is expanded.

J gene | D gene | V gene | clone size | CDR3 DNA | CDR3 protein
TRBJ2-1 | NA | TRBV11-3 | NA | TGTGCCAGCAGCTTAGGGGCGGGGAATGAGCAGTTCTTC | CASSLGAGNEQFF
TRBJ2-6 | TRBD1 | TRBV11-2 | NA | TGTGGGATGGGGGGACAGGGCTCTGGGGCCAACGTCCTGACTTTC | CGMGGQGSGANVLTF
TRBJ1-3 | NA | TRBV7-9 | NA | TGTGCCAGCACCAGGATTGGGAGCTCTGGAAACACCATATATTTT | CASTRIGSSGNTIYF
TRBJ2-7 | TRBD1 | TRBV28 | NA | TGTGCCAGCAGTCGCATTGGACAGGGGTCCTCCTACGAGCAGTACTTC | CASSRIGQGSSYEQYF
TRBJ1-5 | TRBD1 | TRBV10-1 | NA | TGCGCCAGCAGTGTAACCGTGCGACAGGGGTTAGATCAGCCCCAGCATTTT | CASSVTVRQGLDQPQHF
TRBJ1-4 | TRBD1 | TRBV29-1 | NA | TGCAGCGTTGAAGAGCCCGGACAGGGGGTGCTTTTT | CSVEEPGQGVLF
TRBJ2-7 | TRBD2 | TRBV9 | NA | TGTGCCAGCAGCCCGGGGACTAGCGGGAAAACCACAAGGGGCAGGCTCTACGAGCAGTACTTC | CASSPGTSGKTTRGRLYEQYF
TRBJ1-5 | NA | TRBV6-1 | once | TGTGCCAGCAGTGGCCCCCGGGACGGATATAGCAATCAGCCCCAGCATTTT | CASSGPRDGYSNQPQHF
TRBJ2-1 | NA | TRBV2 | NA | TGTGCCAGCAGTCAAGCCGGGGCAGACCTCTCCTACAATGAGCAGTTCTTC | CASSQAGADLSYNEQFF
TRBJ2-7 | TRBD2 | TRBV6-6 | NA | TGTGCCAGCGGGACTAGCGGGAGACCCTACGAGCAGTACTTC | CASGTSGRPYEQYF
TRBJ1-4 | NA | TRBV2 | NA | TGTGCCAGCAGTGAAGATGAGGGGCCCTTCCCAACTAATGAAAAACTGTTTTTT | CASSEDEGPFPTNEKLFF
TRBJ2-7 | NA | TRBV4-1 | NA | TGCGCCAGCAGCCAAGGCGGCTACGAGCAGTACTTC | CASSQGGYEQYF
TRBJ2-7 | TRBD1 | TRBV7-9 | NA | TGTGCCAGCAGCATGGGACAGGACTACGAGCAGTACTTC | CASSMGQDYEQYF
TRBJ2-7 | TRBD1 | TRBV4-1 | NA | TGCGCCAGCAGCCAGGACTCCCGGACAGGGGAAGGAGGCGAGCAGTACTTC | CASSQDSRTGEGGEQYF
TRBJ2-7 | NA | TRBV27 | NA | TGTGCCAGCAGTTTACAGGGGCCTTACGAGCAGTACTTC | CASSLQGPYEQYF
TRBJ1-5 | NA | TRBV7-9 | NA | TGTGCCAGCAGCTTATACTTAGGGTTCGAGGGCAATCAGCCCCAGCATTTT | CASSLYLGFEGNQPQHF
TRBJ1-2 | NA | TRBV27 | NA | TGTGCCAGCAGTAGTGGACAAGGGTGGTTTGGCTACACCTTC | CASSSGQGWFGYTF
TRBJ1-4 | NA | TRBV5-6 | NA | TGTGCCAGCAGCTGGGGGACGGTGGTTGAAAAACTGTTTTTT | CASSWGTVVEKLFF
TRBJ1-2 | TRBD1 | TRBV6-5 | NA | TGTGCCAGCAGTTACTCCGTGGCAGGGGGGTCTGATGGCTACACCTTC | CASSYSVAGGSDGYTF
TRBJ2-7 | TRBD2 | TRBV19 | once | TGTGCCAGTAGTATTAGTGGCACTAGCGGGAGTAACGAGCAGTACTTC | CASSISGTSGSNEQYF
TRBJ2-7 | NA | TRBV29-1 | once | TGCAGCGTTGTTGGACTGGATCTATACGAGCAGTACTTC | CSVVGLDLYEQYF
TRBJ2-3 | NA | TRBV7-2 | NA | TGTGCCAGCCGACGGGACCGCTCCACAGATACGCAGTATTTT | CASRRDRSTDTQYF
TRBJ2-5 | NA | TRBV30 | NA | TGTGCCTGGAGCATTGCACAGGGTGGGGAGACCCAGTACTTC | CAWSIAQGGETQYF
TRBJ1-2 | TRBD1 | TRBV6-5 | NA | TGTGCCAGCAGTTATTCAGGGGGTTATGGCTACACCTTC | CASSYSGGYGYTF
TRBJ1-5 | NA | TRBV4-1 | NA | TGCGCCAGCAGCCAGGCAGGGCCCAATCAGCCCCAGCATTTT | CASSQAGPNQPQHF
TRBJ2-7 | TRBD2 | TRBV19 | NA | TGTGCCAGTAGTATAGGCGGCGGGAGTAGGTACGAGCAGTACTTC | CASSIGGGSRYEQYF
TRBJ2-7 | NA | TRBV9 | NA | TGTGCCAGCAGCGTAGGGGGAGCCGGCTACGAGCAGTACTTC | CASSVGGAGYEQYF
TRBJ2-7 | NA | TRBV2 | NA | TGTGCCAGCAGCGGGATCCTTGGGTACGAGCAGTACTTC | CASSGILGYEQYF
TRBJ2-5 | TRBD1 | TRBV5-1 | NA | TGCGCCAGCAGCGCGGACAGGGAAGAGACCCAGTACTTC | CASSADREETQYF
TRBJ2-2 | NA | TRBV5-6 | NA | TGTGCCAGCAGCGGAATCACCGGGGAGCTGTTTTTT | CASSGITGELFF
TRBJ2-1 | NA | TRBV4-1 | NA | TGCGCCAGCAGCCAACTCTACACCAGTAGCTCCTACAATGAGCAGTTCTTC | CASSQLYTSSSYNEQFF
TRBJ1-2 | NA | TRBV30 | NA | TGTGCCTGGAGCGGAGGGGCCTATGGCTACACCTTC | CAWSGGAYGYTF
TRBJ2-3 | NA | TRBV2 | NA | TGTGCCAGCACTATCACAGGGAGTCAGGTATTCACAGATACGCAGTATTTT | CASTITGSQVFTDTQYF
TRBJ1-5 | NA | TRBV2 | NA | TGTGCCAGCAGTGAGCTGGGGTTTTTCGATCAGCCCCAGCATTTT | CASSELGFFDQPQHF
TRBJ2-7 | NA | TRBV27 | NA | TGTGCCAGCAGTCCCAACGCAGGGATAGCCTACGAGCAGTACTTC | CASSPNAGIAYEQYF
TRBJ2-7 | NA | TRBV7-9 | NA | TGTGCCAGCAGCTCCCCACTCGGACAAGACGAGCAGTACTTC | CASSSPLGQDEQYF
TRBJ2-2 | TRBD2 | TRBV5-1 | NA | TGCGCCAGCAGCTTCCCGGAATTAGCGGGAGATACCGGGGAGCTGTTTTTT | CASSFPELAGDTGELFF
TRBJ2-2 | TRBD1 | TRBV10-2 | NA | TGCGCCAGCAGCGAGAGGGACAGGAGTAACACCGGGGAGCTGTTTTTT | CASSERDRSNTGELFF
TRBJ1-1 | NA | TRBV6-6 | NA | TGTGCCAGCAGTTCTTCCCCGGGCGCGCCGAACACTGAAGCTTTCTTT | CASSSSPGAPNTEAFF
TRBJ2-7 | TRBD1 | TRBV5-5 | NA | TGTGCCAGCAGCACCGGGACAGATAACTCCTACGAGCAGTACTTC | CASSTGTDNSYEQYF
TRBJ1-1 | TRBD1 | TRBV19 | NA | TGTGCCATCCGGGGACAGGGGAACACTGAAGCTTTCTTT | CAIRGQGNTEAFF
TRBJ2-5 | TRBD2 | TRBV6-1 | NA | TGTGCCAGCAGTGTTCTTAGCGGGGGACTCCAAGAGACCCAGTACTTC | CASSVLSGGLQETQYF
TRBJ1-1 | NA | TRBV19 | NA | TGTGCCAGTAGTATGATCCCAGGGAACACTGAAGCTTTCTTT | CASSMIPGNTEAFF
TRBJ1-2 | NA | TRBV30 | NA | TGTGCCTGGCAACAGGGAGAGGGCTACACCTTC | CAWQQGEGYTF
TRBJ1-5 | NA | TRBV7-2 | NA | TGTGCCAGCAGCTATATAGGGGATGGACAGCCCCAGCATTTT | CASSYIGDGQPQHF
TRBJ2-1 | TRBD1 | TRBV2 | NA | TGTGCCAGCAGCCTGGGACAGGGTACCTACAATGAGCAGTTCTTC | CASSLGQGTYNEQFF
TRBJ1-4 | NA | TRBV2 | NA | TGTGCCAGCGAGCAACCGGGACCCTCAACTAATGAAAAACTGTTTTTT | CASEQPGPSTNEKLFF
TRBJ2-1 | NA | TRBV28 | NA | TGTGCCAGCAGTAAACCCGAGGGGGTCTACAATGAGCAGTTCTTC | CASSKPEGVYNEQFF
TRBJ2-5 | TRBD1 | TRBV4-3 | NA | TGCGCCAGCAGCCACGGGACAGGGGGCGGAGAGACCCAGTACTTC | CASSHGTGGGETQYF
TRBJ1-6 | NA | TRBV10-3 | once | TGTGCCATCAGTATACAGGGATATAATTCACCCCTCCACTTT | CAISIQGYNSPLHF
TRBJ2-1 | TRBD2 | TRBV15 | NA | TGTGCCACCAGCCATCAAATGGGGCTAGCGGGAATATTTGGGGAGTCCTACAATGAGCAGTTCTTC | CATSHQMGLAGIFGESYNEQFF
TRBJ2-1 | NA | TRBV9 | NA | TGTGCCAGCAGCGTAACGGACCTTAATGAGCAGTTCTTC | CASSVTDLNEQFF
TRBJ2-1 | TRBD2 | TRBV2 | many | TGTGCCAGCAGGAGCCCTAGCGGGGGCCTTGCCGGGGATGAGCAGTTCTTC | CASRSPSGGLAGDEQFF
TRBJ2-5 | NA | TRBV4-3 | NA | TGCGCCAGCAGCCATGACCCCGAAGAGACCCAGTACTTC | CASSHDPEETQYF